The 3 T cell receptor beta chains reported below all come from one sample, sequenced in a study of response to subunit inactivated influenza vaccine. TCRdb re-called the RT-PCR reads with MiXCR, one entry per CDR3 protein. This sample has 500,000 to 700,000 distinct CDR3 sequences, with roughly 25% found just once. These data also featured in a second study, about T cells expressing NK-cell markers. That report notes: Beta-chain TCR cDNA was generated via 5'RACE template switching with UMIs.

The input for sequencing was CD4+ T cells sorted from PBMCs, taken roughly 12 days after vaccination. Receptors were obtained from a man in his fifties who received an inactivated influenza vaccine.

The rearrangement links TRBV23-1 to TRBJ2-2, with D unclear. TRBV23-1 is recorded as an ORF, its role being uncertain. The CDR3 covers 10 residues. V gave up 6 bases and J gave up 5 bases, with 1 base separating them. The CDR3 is CASRTGELFF. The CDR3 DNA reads TGCGCCAGCAGAACCGGGGAGCTGTTTTTT.

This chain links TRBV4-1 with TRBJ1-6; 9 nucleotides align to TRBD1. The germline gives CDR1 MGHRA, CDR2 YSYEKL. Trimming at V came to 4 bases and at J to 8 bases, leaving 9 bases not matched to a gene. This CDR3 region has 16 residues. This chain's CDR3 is CASSLLGGQGYSPLHF. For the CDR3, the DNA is TGCGCCAGCAGCCTCCTGGGCGGACAGGGGTATTCACCCCTCCACTTT.

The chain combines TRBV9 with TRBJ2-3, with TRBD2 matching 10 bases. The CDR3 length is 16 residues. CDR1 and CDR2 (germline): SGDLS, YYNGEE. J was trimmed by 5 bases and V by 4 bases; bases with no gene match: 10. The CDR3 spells CASSPKTSGLKDTQYF. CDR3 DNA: TGTGCCAGCAGCCCGAAGACTAGCGGGCTTAAAGATACGCAGTATTTT.